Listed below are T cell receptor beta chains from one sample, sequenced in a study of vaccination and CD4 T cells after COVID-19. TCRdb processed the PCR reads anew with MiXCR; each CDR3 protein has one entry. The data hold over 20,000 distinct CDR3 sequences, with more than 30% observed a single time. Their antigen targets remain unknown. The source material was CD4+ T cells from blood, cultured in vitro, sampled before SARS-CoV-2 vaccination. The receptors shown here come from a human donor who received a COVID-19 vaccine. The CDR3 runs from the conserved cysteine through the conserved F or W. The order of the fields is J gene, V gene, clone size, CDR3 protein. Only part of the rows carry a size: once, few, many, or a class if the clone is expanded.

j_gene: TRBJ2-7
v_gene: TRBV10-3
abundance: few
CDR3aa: CAISRNRDVYEQYF

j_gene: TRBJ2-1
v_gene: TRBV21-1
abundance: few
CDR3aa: CASSKVASGLLSSYNEQFF

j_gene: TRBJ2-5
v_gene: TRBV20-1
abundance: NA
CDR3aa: CSAEGLARETQYF

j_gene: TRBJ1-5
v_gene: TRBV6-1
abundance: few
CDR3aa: CASSRIQGPELKPQHF

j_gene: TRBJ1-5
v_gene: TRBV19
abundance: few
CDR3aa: CASSMYRTGSQPQHF

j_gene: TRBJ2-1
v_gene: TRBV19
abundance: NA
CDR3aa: CASSTTGSEQFF

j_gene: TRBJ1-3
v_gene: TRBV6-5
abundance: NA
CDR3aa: CASSYGQGTASGNTIYF

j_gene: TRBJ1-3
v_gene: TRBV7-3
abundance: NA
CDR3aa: CASSLNGGSGNTIYF

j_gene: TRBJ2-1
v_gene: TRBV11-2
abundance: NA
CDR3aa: CASHEVAGGYEQFF

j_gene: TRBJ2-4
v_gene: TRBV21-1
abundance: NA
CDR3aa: CASPWEVAKNIQYF

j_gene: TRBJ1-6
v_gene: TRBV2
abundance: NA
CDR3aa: CASSQRTDNSPLHF

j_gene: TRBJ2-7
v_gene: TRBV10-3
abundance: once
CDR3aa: CAISEPYRGNEQYF

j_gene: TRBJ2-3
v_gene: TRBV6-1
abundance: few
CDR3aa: CASRISGGEVDTQYF